This T cell receptor beta chain comes out of a study of T cell responses to AZD1222 COVID-19 vaccine. Looking at the study overall: Recipients boosted at about 4 weeks or about 12 weeks are pooled. General study points: The breadth and depth of Spike-specific TCRs increased once two AZD1222 doses had been given.

Trimming removed 6 bases from V and 6 bases from J; junction bases left unmatched: 10. The germline V gene encodes CDR1 SQVTM and CDR2 ANQGSEA. The CDR3 spans 14 residues. Clones were read by immunoSEQ multiplex PCR, and TCRdb kept only the in-frame ones, dropping some. Of approximately 100,000 clones in the sample, around nine tenths were seen once. A note on this clone: What it binds is unknown.

The rearrangement links TRBV29-1 to TRBJ2-3, with 9 bases that match TRBD2. The sequence came from an adult in good health. The input for sequencing was peripheral blood, taken on day 0 of AZD1222 vaccination. The CDR3 coding sequence is TGCAGCGTCCGCGGGAGGGCCTTCATGGATACGCAGTATTTT. It codes for CSVRGRAFMDTQYF.